This T cell receptor (beta chain) was captured by sequencing in a study of cytomegalovirus exposure and HLA in healthy donors. Whole-study findings and limits: Sequencing likely caused a cluster of highly shared sequence variants.

The germline CDR1 and CDR2 sequences are MNHNS and SASEGT. This CDR3 region has 15 residues. With V trimmed by 4 bases and J by 5 bases, 8 bases remained unmatched. A remark on this clone: The antigen is unknown.

The PCR made use of 60 Vbeta and 13 Jbeta primers. Clones were read by immunoSEQ multiplex PCR, and TCRdb kept only the in-frame ones, dropping some. Of about 170,000 clones listed, about three quarters were seen once; the top ten hold about 3.4%. This sequence joins TRBV6-1 and TRBJ2-5, with 9 bases aligning to TRBD2. The sample was PBMCs. The clonotype originates from a female donor in good health and CMV-seronegative. CDR3 protein: CASSGGRALGETQYF. CDR3 in DNA: TGTGCCAGCAGTGGCGGGAGGGCCCTCGGGGAGACCCAGTACTTC.